A single sample gave rise to the 20 T cell receptor beta chains below, sequenced in a study of CD8 T cells in ankylosing spondylitis. One entry per CDR3 protein results from TCRdb running MiXCR on the 5' RACE reads. The data contain 150,000 to 250,000 distinct CDR3 sequences, 9.5% to 15% of them singletons. Source material: blood, either unsorted or a sorted T cell fraction (not recorded which). The receptor source for this set is a male donor with ankylosing spondylitis or in good health (not recorded which).

The chain is built from TRBV5-1 and TRBJ2-7; 7 nucleotides agree with TRBD1. The CDR3 covers 14 residues. With V trimmed by 4 bases and J by 0 bases, 4 bases remained unmatched. The germline V gene has CDR1 SGHRS and CDR2 YFSETQ. The CDR3 protein is CASSSGQVSYEQYF. The CDR3 DNA follows: TGCGCCAGCAGCAGCGGACAGGTCTCCTACGAGCAGTACTTC.

V and J are TRBV7-2 and TRBJ2-1; TRBD1 aligns across 7 bases. This CDR3 has 14 amino acids. Germline lookup yields CDR1 SGHTA and CDR2 FQGNSA. The junction had 5 bases not matched to a gene; V was cut back by 4 bases and J by 5 bases. The CDR3 DNA is TGTGCCAGCAGCTCAGACAGGGACCACAATGAGCAGTTCTTC. It codes for CASSSDRDHNEQFF. Full variable domain (remainder filled in from reference TRBV7-2 and TRBJ2-1): GAGVSQSPSNKVTEKGKDVELRCDPISGHTALYWYRQSLGQGLEFLIYFQGNSAPDKSGLPSDRFSAERTGGSVSTLTIQRTQQEDSAVYLCASSSDRDHNEQFFGPGTRLTVL.

Only a few counts were recorded for this clonotype. J is TRBJ2-7 and V is TRBV2; no definite D call. Germline V gene sequence: CDR1 SNHLY, CDR2 FYNNEI. The germline V and J ends were trimmed by 8 bases and 2 bases, with 10 bases remaining between them. The CDR3 has 12 amino acids. CDR3 in amino acids: CASHDGTYEQYF. CDR3 coding DNA: TGTGCCAGCCATGACGGTACCTACGAGCAGTACTTC.

This clonotype was counted at least ten times. J is TRBJ1-1 and V is TRBV4-1, with 7 nucleotides matching TRBD1. This CDR3 spans 14 amino acids. J was trimmed by 4 bases and V by 5 bases; bases with no gene match: 7. Per germline, CDR1 MGHRA and CDR2 YSYEKL. The CDR3 sequence: CASSTTGVVTEAFF. DNA of the CDR3: TGCGCCAGCAGCACTACAGGGGTGGTCACTGAAGCTTTCTTT.

This clonotype was picked up a small number of times. The CDR3, as DNA: TGCGCCAGCAGCTTGGGTCTCGCAGATACGCAGTATTTT. This translates into CASSLGLADTQYF. The V and J genes are TRBV5-1 and TRBJ2-3; D uncertain. V was shortened by 0 bases and J by 4 bases, with 6 bases between the two germline ends. There are 13 residues in the CDR3. Germline CDR1 is SGHRS and CDR2 is YFSETQ.

Only a few counts were recorded for this clonotype. The chain combines TRBV15 with TRBJ1-6; D remains unclear. V lost 0 bases and J 3 bases, leaving 3 bases between the germline ends. Looked up from germline, CDR1 is LNHNV and CDR2 is YYDKDF (reference sequence). This CDR3 contains 14 residues. The CDR3 DNA sequence: TGTGCCACCAGCAGAGATGGCTATAATTCACCCCTCCACTTT. Translating it yields CATSRDGYNSPLHF.

This sequence joins TRBV27 and TRBJ2-3, with TRBD2 matching 9 bases. V shed 4 bases, J shed 5 bases, and the junction held 7 bases outside the gene matches. Looked up from germline, CDR1 is MNHEY and CDR2 is SMNVEV (reference sequence). This CDR3 spans 15 amino acids. CDR3 in DNA: TGTGCCAGCAGTTCAACGCGGGGGGGCTTAGATACGCAGTATTTT. Encoded protein: CASSSTRGGLDTQYF.

This clonotype was counted only a few times. This chain uses TRBV3-1 with TRBJ2-2; TRBD2 matches at 9 bases. The V gene's germline CDR1 is LGHDT and CDR2 YNNKEL (reference sequence). The CDR3 loop spans 18 amino acids. V shed 3 bases, J shed 5 bases, and the junction held 13 bases outside the gene matches. The CDR3 sequence is CASSHGVVAGVWTGELFF. CDR3 DNA sequence: TGTGCCAGCAGCCACGGGGTGGTAGCGGGAGTGTGGACCGGGGAGCTGTTTTTT.

This chain connects TRBV7-9 to TRBJ2-1; a weak D match, TRBD2 (6 bases). This CDR3 is 16 amino acids long. Germline V CDR1 and CDR2: SEHNR, FQNEAQ (reference sequence). V shed 2 bases and J shed 5 bases, with 16 bases lying between them. CDR3 DNA sequence: TGTGCCAGCAGCTTACGGTCCGGGACTGGCAACAATGAGCAGTTCTTC. It encodes CASSLRSGTGNNEQFF. The variable domain in full, completed from reference TRBV7-9 and TRBJ2-1, reads DTGVSQNPRHKITKRGQNVTFRCDPISEHNRLYWYRQTLGQGPEFLTYFQNEAQLEKSRLLSDRFSAERPKGSFSTLEIQRTEQGDSAMYLCASSLRSGTGNNEQFFGPGTRLTVL.

This chain uses TRBV5-1 with TRBJ2-7; 13 bases agree with TRBD2. The CDR3 runs 14 residues. J lost 2 bases, V lost 6 bases, and 2 bases had no gene match. Germline V gives CDR1 SGHRS, CDR2 YFSETQ. The CDR3 region has the DNA TGCGCCAGCAAGACTAGCGGGGGGCCCTACGAGCAGTACTTC. Translation: CASKTSGGPYEQYF. Based on the CDR3 plus reference TRBV5-1 and TRBJ2-7, the full variable domain is KAGVTQTPRYLIKTRGQQVTLSCSPISGHRSVSWYQQTPGQGLQFLFEYFSETQRNKGNFPGRFSGRQFSNSRSEMNVSTLELGDSALYLCASKTSGGPYEQYFGPGTRLTVT.

CDR3 in DNA: TGTGCCAGCAGTTACGTCCTCTCTGGGGCCAACGTCCTGACTTTC. The encoded protein is CASSYVLSGANVLTF. The genes are TRBV6-5 and TRBJ2-6; unclear D gene. Trimming took 2 bases from V and 0 from J, leaving 5 bases between them. This CDR3 comprises 15 residues. Germline V gene sequence: CDR1 MNHEY, CDR2 SVGAGI.

The chain recombines TRBV4-1 with TRBJ1-1; 8 bases align to TRBD1. The CDR3 runs to 14 residues. The V gene end was trimmed by 4 bases and the J gene end by 5 bases; junction bases not matched to a gene: 6. Germline assignment: CDR1 MGHRA and CDR2 YSYEKL. CDR3 protein: CASSLDDRGTEAFF. The CDR3 DNA reads TGCGCCAGCAGCCTGGACGACAGGGGAACTGAAGCTTTCTTT.

CDR3 sequence: CASSLTGGFTEAFF. Written as DNA, the CDR3 is TGTGCCAGCAGTTTGACGGGGGGCTTCACTGAAGCTTTCTTT. The chain has TRBV27 and TRBJ1-1; D perhaps matches TRBD1 (6 bases). Germline V gene data show CDR1 as MNHEY and CDR2 as SMNVEV (reference sequence). The V and J ends lost 3 bases and 4 bases respectively, with 12 bases between them. The CDR3 is 14 amino acids.

V is TRBV4-1 and J is TRBJ2-7, with no clear D. V lost 0 bases to trimming and J lost 3 bases, with 21 bases between them. Germline V gene sequence: CDR1 MGHRA, CDR2 YSYEKL. The length of the CDR3 is 18 residues. Written as DNA, the CDR3 is TGCGCCAGCAGCCAAGAGCCATGGCATACGTCTTTGGGCTACGAGCAGTACTTC. Protein product: CASSQEPWHTSLGYEQYF.

The table lists this clonotype with many counts. CDR3 DNA: TGCAGTGCTAGAGGAGTCTATGAGCAGTTCTTC. This sequence encodes CSARGVYEQFF. V usage is TRBV20-1 and J usage is TRBJ2-1; D uncertain. Trimming left V 1 base short and J 8 bases short, with 6 bases between. CDR3 length: 11 amino acids. Germline-derived CDR1 and CDR2 are DFQATT and SNEGSKA (reference sequence).

The chain couples TRBV25-1 to TRBJ2-3; TRBD2 aligns across 11 bases. J lost 0 bases, V lost 0 bases, and 8 bases had no gene match. This CDR3 spans 19 amino acids. Germline assignment: CDR1 MGHDK and CDR2 SYGVNS. Here the CDR3 reads CASSEYGGTSGVSTDTQYF. CDR3 DNA: TGTGCCAGCAGTGAATATGGAGGGACTAGCGGAGTTAGCACAGATACGCAGTATTTT.

This clonotype was observed a few times. This chain joins TRBV3-1 and TRBJ2-7; the D gene is possibly TRBD1 (7 bases). Trimming left V 6 bases short and J 2 bases short, with 20 bases between. The CDR3 sequence is 16 residues long. The germline CDR1 and CDR2 sequences are LGHDT and YNNKEL (reference sequence). CDR3 residues: CASRDGKTGRTYEQYF. DNA for the CDR3: TGTGCCAGCAGGGACGGTAAGACAGGGAGGACCTACGAGCAGTACTTC.

The chain joins TRBV19 to TRBJ2-5, with 7 bases that match TRBD2. CDR3 length: 14 residues. Germline CDR1 and CDR2: LNHDA and SQIVND (reference sequence). V was clipped by 7 bases and J by 4 bases; unmatched bases: 9. The CDR3: CASTHAPGGETQYF. CDR3 DNA: TGTGCCAGTACCCACGCACCGGGAGGAGAGACCCAGTACTTC.

This clonotype was seen many times. This CDR3 reads CASSLSEEQFF. CDR3 coding DNA: TGTGCCAGCAGTTTATCGGAGGAGCAGTTCTTC. V is TRBV12-3 or TRBV12-4 and J is TRBJ2-1; no reliable D call. CDR3 length: 11 residues. V lost 2 bases and J 10 bases, leaving 6 bases between the germline ends.

This clonotype was observed at least ten times. The rearrangement links TRBV13 to TRBJ2-7; no definite D call. The CDR3 has 14 amino acids. The V end was cut by 5 bases, the J end by 2 bases, with 13 bases between. Germline-derived CDR1 and CDR2 are PRHDT and FYEKMQ (reference sequence). CDR3: CASSHPGRPYEQYF. The CDR3, as DNA: TGTGCCAGCAGCCACCCCGGGCGCCCCTACGAGCAGTACTTC.